The present T cell receptor (beta chain) was sequenced within a study of blood T cells in healthy people across ages (dated by TCRdb to between 2015 and 2016). In the study overall: In model experiments, template switching captured roughly one uniquely barcoded TCR beta cDNA molecule for every two T cells. Using the same blood draw, the study looked at two additional independent replicas of 1 million unique cDNA reads for two donors, one aged 18 to 30 and the other aged 80 or older. Donors of different ages were randomly distributed across sequencing lanes to avoid experimental bias. Donors were grouped into four age groups: young (average roughly 17 years), middle-aged (about 38), aged (62) and long-lived (around 80). The study measured age-related changes in TCR beta repertoire diversity using deep sequencing normalized with unique cDNA molecular identifiers.

The library relied on 5' RACE. Sequencing relied on an Illumina HiSeq 2500. A second roughly 6 to 11 cycle PCR used a sample-barcoded 5' primer and a J-beta primer mix. Each TCR beta cDNA molecule received a unique molecular identifier from a template-switch 5' adaptor carrying 12 random nucleotides. At least 3 million CDR3-containing paired-end reads were obtained from each sample. First-strand cDNA was synthesized from all RNA with the Mint cDNA synthesis kit, primed by a TRBC-specific oligonucleotide. Following uracil-DNA glycosylase treatment, a first 18-cycle PCR with universal primers M1SS and BC2_uni_R was performed on all cDNA. From the authors' description of their analysis: For normalization, 1 million high-quality reads, each with a distinct molecular identifier, were randomly selected from each sample. Reads sharing molecular identifiers were discarded rather than binned into consensus sequences. CDR3 identification, clonotype clustering and error correction used MiTCR with a Q25 quality threshold and the strictest error-elimination algorithm. A nonparametric unseen species model using Euler transformation provided a lower-bound estimate of total TCR beta diversity. TCRdb reprocessing: public reads trimmed at Q25 with fastp, clones called with MiXCR, in-frame beta chains kept. One record per CDR3 amino acid sequence lists the most common genes and DNA. TCRdb's processing, not the authors', yielded these V and J calls. This sample has roughly 790,000 distinct CDR3 sequences in its table, and about 40% of those were observed once. 20% to 25% of the sample is taken by the ten largest.

Via the germline V gene (reference sequence), CDR1 is DFQATT and CDR2 SNEGSKA. Trimming takes 3 bases from V and 3 bases from J, and the germline ends sit 20 bases apart. The CDR3, cysteine through phenylalanine, is 16 amino acids long. This entry keeps only the CDR3 DNA: 48 bases, framed from base 1. A note on this clonotype: Its recognized antigen is unknown. No quality values exist for individual bases; no much larger clone is one base distant.

Overall results and qualifications from the work: Because donor CMV infection status was unknown, age-related changes in expanded clonotypes were potentially confounded. Estimates of total diversity based on one million sequenced T cells were considered lower bounds and underestimates. The percentage of naive T cells measured by flow cytometry correlated strongly with observed TCR beta diversity. As age increased, observed TCR beta diversity per million T cells dropped in a roughly linear way, and a significant reduction was already evident by age about 40. Compared with the aged group, more naive CD4+ T cells, fewer expanded clones and increased TCR diversity were shown by the long-lived group, suggesting age selection. Because profiling used bulk unsorted PBMCs, naive and antigen-experienced compartments could not be compared conclusively.

Systemically healthy Caucasian individuals from Russia, some 36 in total and aged about 6 to 95 years, were included as donors. Each donor gave approximately 10 milliliters of peripheral blood, collected into EDTA-treated Vacutainer tubes. PBMCs were isolated by Ficoll-Paque density-gradient centrifugation, with at least 6.5 million obtained per sample. Trizol reagent was used to extract total RNA from PBMCs, with at least 6 micrograms per sample. The percentages of naive CD45RAhigh/CD27high T cells were determined by flow cytometry on a PBMC aliquot from every donor. The origin of this receptor is a woman in her sixties or seventies in good health. The chain joins TRBV20-1 to TRBJ1-2; TRBD1 is a weak D gene call, 5 bases matching. The sequenced sample consisted of blood. The CDR3 is CSASGGGRIWDYGYTF. Here is the DNA: TGCAGTGCTAGCGGCGGGGGTAGGATTTGGGACTATGGCTACACCTTC.